This entry concerns a single T cell receptor (beta chain). The antigen remains undetermined. PCR primers comprised 60 Vbeta and 13 Jbeta primers. Per the original data handling: Roughly 12 million of about 88 million unique TCR beta chains were shared, per a later count. Using immunoSEQ multiplex PCR, the repertoire was profiled, and TCRdb retains in-frame clones only, with some absent. For V, J and clone size, that table is used; D and trimming come from the DNA. The profile shows approximately 190,000 clones, 77% of them singletons. The CDR3 contains 14 residues. The V and J ends lost 4 bases and 8 bases, in that order; junction bases with no gene match: 4. Germline V gene data show CDR1 as SGHTA and CDR2 as FQGTGA. These data come from a study of cytomegalovirus exposure and HLA in healthy donors. The study's findings and limits: Immune exposure was documented only through CMV serostatus. One variant, a missense change in DCLRE1C, was linked in a later analysis to TCR beta V- and J-gene trimming. Cytomegalovirus status was reportedly diagnosed by the classifier with high sensitivity and specificity.

The origin of this receptor is a woman in her thirties in good health and CMV-seropositive. The chain couples TRBV7-3 to TRBJ2-3; 12 bases line up with TRBD2. Material: PBMCs. DNA of the CDR3: TGTGCCAGCAGCTCTAGCGGGGGGGCTGGTACGCAGTATTTT. It translates to CASSSSGGAGTQYF.